This T cell receptor (beta chain) was identified during a study of blood T cell repertoires in COVID-19. Background on the study: Spain, Italy and the United States supplied samples that represented acute and convalescent COVID-19. Nucleic acid was either cDNA or gDNA, and it came from T cells, B-cell-depleted T cells, or PBMCs.

Germline CDR1 is MNHNY and CDR2 is SVGAGI (reference sequence). V gave up 4 bases and J gave up 0 bases; unmatched junction bases: 6. This CDR3 contains 16 residues. Authors' analysis steps: Reference gene primers were amplified, and this amplification served to estimate nucleated cell counts. TCRdb's table, derived via immunoSEQ multiplex PCR, lists solely in-frame clones and lacks some. The D gene and trimming were derived from the DNA, and the V and J assignments and clone size from that table. The table includes about 120,000 clones, approximately 80% detected once. This sequence joins TRBV6-6 and TRBJ2-4, with 7 nucleotides matching TRBD2. The source material was peripheral blood. The clonotype was recovered from a woman aged 55-69 years with acute or convalescent COVID-19. CDR3 DNA: TGTGCCAGCAGTTGGACTAGTCCCCTAGCCAAAAACATTCAGTACTTC. Protein: CASSWTSPLAKNIQYF.